A selection of T cell receptor beta chains follows, all from one sample in a study of blood T cell repertoires in COVID-19. Profiled with immunoSEQ multiplex PCR; TCRdb holds only in-frame clones, not every one. The profile shows 81,000 or so clones, approximately 86% of them singletons. The specimen sequenced was peripheral blood. These receptors were collected from a woman aged 65 to 85 with active or convalescent COVID-19. CDR3s include the opening cysteine and the closing phenylalanine or tryptophan. A D gene is named only where the DNA matches it firmly. The listing skips clone size in some rows; elsewhere it reads once, few, many or a size class.

>TRBD1|TRBV28|NA|TRBJ1-2
TGTGCCAGCAGTTTAGGGACAGGACTAGGCTACACCTTC
CASSLGTGLGYTF
>TRBD1|TRBV24-1|NA|TRBJ1-4
TGTGCCACCAGTTCTCCTCCAGGGGGATCTGGCGAAAAACTGTTTTTT
CATSSPPGGSGEKLFF
>NA|TRBV25-1|NA|TRBJ2-1
TGTGCCAGCAGTGACCAGCGGAACAATGAGCAGTTCTTC
CASSDQRNNEQFF
>TRBD1|TRBV28|NA|TRBJ1-3
TGTGCCAGCAGCTCCCCCCACGACAGGGGTGGAAACACCATATATTTT
CASSSPHDRGGNTIYF
>NA|TRBV5-1|NA|TRBJ1-1
TGCGCCAGCAGCTTAGACAGGCCTAACACTGAAGCTTTCTTT
CASSLDRPNTEAFF
>NA|TRBV21-1|NA|TRBJ1-2
TGTGCCAGCAGAATTGACAGCTATGGCTACACCTTC
CASRIDSYGYTF
>NA|TRBV7-2|NA|TRBJ1-3
TGTGCCAGCAGCTTAAAACTCATTGGAAACACCATATATTTT
CASSLKLIGNTIYF
>NA|TRBV20-1|NA|TRBJ1-6
TGCAGTGCTAGTTCCGGGTTTAATTCACCCCTCCACTTT
CSASSGFNSPLHF
>NA|TRBV10-3|NA|TRBJ1-1
TGTGCCATCAGATACGGACAGTCTGAAGCTTTCTTT
CAIRYGQSEAFF
>NA|TRBV7-2|NA|TRBJ1-2
TGTGCCAGCAGCTCTAACAGGGCCTATGGCTACACCTTC
CASSSNRAYGYTF
>NA|TRBV29-1|NA|TRBJ2-1
TGCAGCGTGAGGCCATCCTACAATGAGCAGTTCTTC
CSVRPSYNEQFF
>NA|TRBV6-6|few|TRBJ1-5
TGTGCCAGCAGTTACTCGAGTAGTCCCAATCAGCCCCAGCATTTT
CASSYSSSPNQPQHF
>NA|TRBV7-8|NA|TRBJ2-7
TGTGCCAGCAGGCAATATCAGGGGTATCAATCTTACGAGCAGTACTTC
CASRQYQGYQSYEQYF
>NA|TRBV6-2/TRBV6-3|NA|TRBJ2-1
TGTGCCAGCAGTACTTCCTCGTACAATGAGCAGTTCTTC
CASSTSSYNEQFF